What follows is one TCR beta chain and its context. The sample is drawn from a study of shared clonotypes between healthy human individuals. Turning to the study itself: The cohort had two women and a few men, ages 18 to 49. A donor's plate count was three for CD4 naive and three for CD4 memory; CD8 naive had two and CD8 memory one.

Generated by immunoSEQ multiplex PCR, the TCRdb table keeps only in-frame clones and is missing some. The top ten hold roughly 1% of the sample, which has under 2,000,000 clones, around 96% seen once. Terminally differentiated effector memory CD45RA+ cells were left out of the naive CD8 fraction, which was CD45RO-negative and positively selected for CCR7. Donors, healthy HIV-negative adults, lacked recent acute infections or vaccinations. The CDR3 length is 17 residues. Deletions cut 4 bases from V and 0 bases from J, with 17 bases between. The germline CDR1 and CDR2 sequences are SGHDT and YYEEEE. The TCR originated in a man younger than 35 in good health. Sample: naive CD8+ T cells sorted from blood. J is TRBJ2-1 and V is TRBV5-6; D might be TRBD2 (5 bases). CDR3 residues: CASSGYDGVSSYNEQFF. In DNA form, the CDR3 reads TGTGCCAGCAGCGGATACGACGGGGTGAGCTCCTACAATGAGCAGTTCTTC.